One and the same sample provided the 23 T cell receptor beta chains below, sequenced in a study of spatial heterogeneity in lung cancer. Time point: sample taken at primary tumor resection. TCRdb used MiXCR to reprocess the 5' RACE reads, holding one entry per CDR3 protein. Of approximately 92,000 distinct CDR3 sequences in the sample, approximately 12% were seen once. The sequencing used PBMCs, collected at surgery. These receptors were obtained from a male donor with early-stage non-small cell lung cancer.

With respect to this clonotype: Relative to the germline gene, one junction end is altered; a read error may explain this. V is TRBV14 and J is TRBJ1-2; D perhaps matches TRBD1 (5 bases). The CDR3 has 15 residues. Germline CDR1 is SGHDN and CDR2 is FVKESK. CDR3 coding DNA: TGTGCCAGCAGCCTTCTTCAGGAGGGGATCTATGACTACACCTTC. Its translation: CASSLLQEGIYDYTF.

The chain carries TRBV11-1 and TRBJ2-1; D tentatively reads TRBD1 or TRBD2 (6 bases each). Looked up from germline, CDR1 is SGHAT and CDR2 is FQDESV (reference sequence). Trimming removed 2 bases from V and 15 bases from J, with 17 bases in between. The CDR3 is 13 amino acids. The CDR3 is CASSLKRGVFLFF. For the CDR3, the DNA is TGTGCCAGCAGCTTAAAGAGGGGGGTTTTTCTGTTCTTC.

This clonotype was detected many times. The chain combines TRBV7-9 with TRBJ1-1, with 8 bases fitting TRBD1. This CDR3 comprises 13 residues. Germline V lookup: CDR1 SEHNR, CDR2 FQNEAQ (reference sequence). V shed 5 bases and J 4 bases; nucleotides not matched to a gene: 3. CDR3 coding DNA: TGTGCCAGCAGCCCAGGACAGGGCACTGAAGCTTTCTTT. This codes for CASSPGQGTEAFF.

This clonotype was seen a few times. J is TRBJ1-6 and V is TRBV6-5, with 8 bases fitting TRBD1. Trimming cost V 8 bases and J 7 bases; bases outside gene matches: 4. Germline V gene sequence: CDR1 MNHEY, CDR2 SVGAGI. CDR3 length: 13 amino acids. CDR3 amino acids: CASGTGVNSPLHF. The CDR3 DNA reads as TGTGCCAGCGGGACAGGAGTCAATTCACCCCTCCACTTT.

This clonotype was picked up a small number of times. The V gene is TRBV7-2, the J gene TRBJ1-5; D call uncertain. Germline CDR1 reads SGHTA; CDR2 reads FQGNSA. The CDR3 totals 14 residues. Trimming removed 5 bases from V and 3 bases from J, with 11 bases in between. The CDR3 nucleotides read TGTGCCAGCAGCATTGGACGGAACAATCAGCCCCAGCATTTT. It is translated as CASSIGRNNQPQHF.

The sample holds a few counts of this clonotype. The gene calls are TRBV5-1 and TRBJ1-2; 7 nucleotides line up with TRBD1. The CDR3 length is 13 residues. The J segment lost 8 bases and the V segment lost 4 bases, leaving 8 bases of the junction unmatched. From germline, CDR1 is SGHRS and CDR2 YFSETQ. CDR3 protein: CASSPDRFSGYTF. CDR3 coding DNA: TGCGCCAGCAGCCCGGACAGGTTTTCCGGCTACACCTTC.

This clonotype was recorded at least ten times. The chain couples TRBV10-3 to TRBJ1-2; D not certain. Germline V gene data show CDR1 as ENHRY and CDR2 as SYGVKD. This CDR3 spans 16 amino acids. Between the trimmed V and J ends, which lost 6 bases and 0 bases, there was a span of 17 bases. Here the CDR3 DNA reads TGTGCCATCAGACCCGGGCCTCTCCTAGCTAACTATGGCTACACCTTC. Its translation is CAIRPGPLLANYGYTF.

This clonotype was found many times. The genes are TRBV6-6 and TRBJ2-1; no clear D. The CDR3 contains 13 residues. The germline CDR1 and CDR2 sequences are MNHNY and SVGAGI (reference sequence). The V end was cut by 2 bases, the J end by 4 bases, with 6 bases between. The CDR3 DNA follows: TGTGCCAGCAGTTACGGACCTTACAATGAGCAGTTCTTC. Amino acid sequence: CASSYGPYNEQFF.

At least ten counts were recorded for this clonotype. The chain links TRBV4-1 to TRBJ2-5, with TRBD2 matching 8 bases. J lost 4 bases, V lost 0 bases, and 13 bases had no gene match. This CDR3 has 18 residues. The germline V gene encodes CDR1 MGHRA and CDR2 YSYEKL. For the CDR3, the DNA is TGCGCCAGCAGCCAAGAAGGGGCTAGCGGGTCCCTCGGAGAGACCCAGTACTTC. Amino acids: CASSQEGASGSLGETQYF.

This clonotype was counted a few times. The chain links TRBV28 to TRBJ2-1; no firm D call. V gave up 6 bases and J gave up 1 base, with 10 bases separating them. The CDR3 extends over 14 amino acids. The germline V gene encodes CDR1 MDHEN and CDR2 SYDVKM. The CDR3 sequence is CASRKLGSYNEQFF. The CDR3 DNA reads as TGTGCCAGCAGAAAACTCGGATCCTACAATGAGCAGTTCTTC. The full variable domain, its missing parts supplied by reference TRBV28 and TRBJ2-1, is DVKVTQSSRYLVKRTGEKVFLECVQDMDHENMFWYRQDPGLGLRLIYFSYDVKMKEKGDIPEGYSVSREKKERFSLILESASTNQTSMYLCASRKLGSYNEQFFGPGTRLTVL.

The V call is TRBV5-1, the J call TRBJ2-3; 8 bases are shared with TRBD1. The CDR3 totals 14 residues. Germline V lookup: CDR1 SGHRS, CDR2 YFSETQ. Trimming cost V 6 bases and J 6 bases; bases outside gene matches: 9. CDR3 in DNA: TGCGCCAGCACAGACAGGGGCCTTGCTGATACGCAGTATTTT. Amino acids: CASTDRGLADTQYF.

In this sample, this clonotype turned up a few times. The genes are TRBV27 and TRBJ2-7; 11 nucleotides match TRBD1. The J segment lost 3 bases and the V segment lost 2 bases, leaving 6 bases of the junction unmatched. The V gene's germline CDR1 is MNHEY and CDR2 SMNVEV (reference sequence). The CDR3 loop spans 16 amino acids. The CDR3 nucleotides are TGTGCCAGCAGTTTACTAGGACAGGGGGCTGTCTACGAGCAGTACTTC. Its protein is CASSLLGQGAVYEQYF.

The chain is built from TRBV6-2 or TRBV6-3 and TRBJ1-2; a possible D gene is TRBD1 (6 bases). The CDR3 has 16 amino acids. V was cut by 5 bases and J by 0 bases, with 16 bases left in between. Germline CDR1 and CDR2: MNHEY and SVGEGT. The CDR3 here is CASSPTGGEANYGYTF. CDR3 bases: TGTGCCAGCAGTCCCACTGGGGGCGAAGCTAACTATGGCTACACCTTC.

This clonotype was seen more than once but under ten times. This sequence joins TRBV7-2 and TRBJ2-2, with 10 bases aligning to TRBD2. Trimming at V came to 5 bases and at J to 5 bases, leaving 5 bases not matched to a gene. Germline CDR1 SGHTA, CDR2 FQGNSA. This CDR3 comprises 15 residues. CDR3 loop: CASSARLAGTGELFF. As DNA, the CDR3 is TGTGCCAGCAGCGCCCGACTAGCGGGTACCGGGGAGCTGTTTTTT.

This clonotype was observed a few times. This chain uses TRBV24-1 with TRBJ2-3; 10 bases fit TRBD2. The ends lost 5 bases at V and 3 bases at J; junction bases unmatched: 4. CDR3 size: 15 residues. CDR1 is KGHDR and CDR2 is SFDVKD in the germline V gene. The CDR3 region is CATSVTSGTTDTQYF. The CDR3 nucleotides are TGTGCCACCAGTGTAACTAGCGGGACGACAGATACGCAGTATTTT.

The table lists this clonotype with a few counts. V and J are TRBV3-1 and TRBJ2-1; possibly TRBD2 for D (6 bases). The germline V gene has CDR1 LGHDT and CDR2 YNNKEL (reference sequence). CDR3 size: 13 residues. Trimming removed 4 bases from V and 14 bases from J, with 18 bases in between. Here the CDR3 reads CASSPAGRNVEFF. CDR3 coding DNA: TGTGCCAGCAGCCCAGCCGGGAGAAATGTGGAGTTCTTC.

This clonotype was seen only a few times. The V and J genes are TRBV20-1 and TRBJ2-3; D may correspond to TRBD1 or TRBD2 (6 bases each). The CDR3 runs 15 residues. With 0 bases removed from V and 2 bases from J, the gap between germline ends came to 12 bases. Germline CDR1 DFQATT, CDR2 SNEGSKA (reference sequence). CDR3 residues: CSAREGGGNTDTQYF. The DNA for the CDR3 is TGCAGTGCTAGAGAGGGGGGCGGAAACACAGATACGCAGTATTTT.

This clonotype has only a few counts. The rearrangement joins TRBV7-8 to TRBJ1-2; D not certain. V gave up 1 base and J gave up 1 base, with 4 bases separating them. Germline CDR1 reads SGHVS; CDR2 reads FQNEAQ. The CDR3 length is 13 residues. CDR3 sequence reads: CASSLDNNYGYTF. For the CDR3, the DNA is TGTGCCAGCAGCTTAGACAATAACTATGGCTACACCTTC.

This clonotype was counted at least ten times. The chain joins TRBV5-1 to TRBJ2-6; no definite D call. V lost 5 bases, J lost 0 bases, and 9 bases lay in between. The CDR3 totals 15 residues. The germline V gene encodes CDR1 SGHRS and CDR2 YFSETQ. CDR3 in DNA: TGCGCCAGCAGACCGATCAGCTCTGGGGCCAACGTCCTGACTTTC. It specifies CASRPISSGANVLTF.

This clonotype was seen ten or more times. At one end, the junction sequence differs from germline, possibly due to a read error. This chain connects TRBV7-7 to TRBJ2-3, with TRBD2 as a possible D gene (5 bases). Germline CDR1 and CDR2: SSHAT and FNYEAQ (reference sequence). The CDR3 runs to 15 residues. CDR3 sequence: CASSSSRTGTDTQYF. The CDR3, as DNA: TGTGCTAGCAGCTCAAGCCGGACTGGAACAGATACGCAGTATTTT.

There are many counts of this clonotype. At one end, the junction sequence differs from germline, possibly due to a read error. This chain joins TRBV7-2 and TRBJ2-5; the match to TRBD2 covers 8 bases. Germline CDR1 SGHTA, CDR2 FQGNSA. This CDR3 has 13 amino acids. CDR3 amino acids: CASSSTLAGGADF. As DNA, the CDR3 is TGTGCCAGCAGCTCCACCCTAGCGGGTGGGGCGGACTTC.

The chain recombines TRBV12-3 or TRBV12-4 with TRBJ1-1, with TRBD1 matching over 11 bases. The J segment lost 6 bases and the V segment lost 5 bases, leaving 20 bases of the junction unmatched. This CDR3 is built from 19 residues. CDR3: CASSPQSWTGGFRSPEAFF. The CDR3 DNA sequence: TGTGCCAGCAGTCCTCAGTCCTGGACAGGGGGCTTCAGAAGCCCTGAAGCTTTCTTT.

A few counts support this clonotype. Here the CDR3 DNA reads TGTGCCAGCAGTTTCGCCCAGGGGGTCCACGAGCAGTACTTC. This sequence encodes CASSFAQGVHEQYF. This chain connects TRBV12-3 or TRBV12-4 to TRBJ2-7, with 7 bases matching TRBD1. Trimming cost V 3 bases and J 5 bases; bases outside gene matches: 7. This CDR3 has 14 amino acids.